This TCR beta chain was recovered during a study of cytotoxic CD8 clonotypes in ibrutinib-treated CLL. About this clone itself: What it binds is not known.

General study results and limits: Sustained-remission and progressing patients had different sampling times. Researchers report that baseline clonality outpaced age-matched healthy donors and tracked circulating CD8+ T-cell counts.

Some clones are missing from TCRdb's copy, which holds only in-frame ones; the method was immunoSEQ multiplex PCR. The sample shows fewer than 400,000 clones, 67% of them seen only once. The CDR3 consists of 13 residues. Germline CDR1 is LNHDA and CDR2 is SQIVND (reference sequence). The material sequenced was PBMCs, taken after 36 months of ibrutinib treatment. The chain carries TRBV19 and TRBJ1-2; perhaps TRBD1 as D (6 bases). The sequence was obtained from a human donor with chronic lymphocytic leukemia. The DNA for the CDR3 is TGTGCTATCCTGGGGGCAGGAGACTATGGCTACACCTTC. Translation gives CAILGAGDYGYTF.